This T cell receptor beta chain was identified during a study of control samples from healthy donors and cancer patients. CDR1 is SEHNR, CDR2 FQNEAQ, per germline (reference sequence). CDR3 length equals 15 residues. Between the trimmed V and J ends, which lost 5 bases and 2 bases, there was a span of 16 bases. Profiling relied on immunoSEQ multiplex PCR, and the TCRdb table lists in-frame clones only, not all of them. The sample includes approximately 150,000 clones, under 95% of them seen just once. This TCR derives from a man between 18 and 29 years old in good health. Sequencing used blood. The V and J genes are TRBV7-9 and TRBJ2-7; D could derive from TRBD1 or TRBD2 (5 bases each). The CDR3, as DNA: TGTGCCAGCAGCCCCCTAGGGGTCGGGGCCTACGAGCAGTACTTC. Translated: CASSPLGVGAYEQYF. The full variable domain, rest sourced from reference TRBV7-9 and TRBJ2-7, is DTGVSQNPRHKITKRGQNVTFRCDPISEHNRLYWYRQTLGQGPEFLTYFQNEAQLEKSRLLSDRFSAERPKGSFSTLEIQRTEQGDSAMYLCASSPLGVGAYEQYFGPGTRLTVT.